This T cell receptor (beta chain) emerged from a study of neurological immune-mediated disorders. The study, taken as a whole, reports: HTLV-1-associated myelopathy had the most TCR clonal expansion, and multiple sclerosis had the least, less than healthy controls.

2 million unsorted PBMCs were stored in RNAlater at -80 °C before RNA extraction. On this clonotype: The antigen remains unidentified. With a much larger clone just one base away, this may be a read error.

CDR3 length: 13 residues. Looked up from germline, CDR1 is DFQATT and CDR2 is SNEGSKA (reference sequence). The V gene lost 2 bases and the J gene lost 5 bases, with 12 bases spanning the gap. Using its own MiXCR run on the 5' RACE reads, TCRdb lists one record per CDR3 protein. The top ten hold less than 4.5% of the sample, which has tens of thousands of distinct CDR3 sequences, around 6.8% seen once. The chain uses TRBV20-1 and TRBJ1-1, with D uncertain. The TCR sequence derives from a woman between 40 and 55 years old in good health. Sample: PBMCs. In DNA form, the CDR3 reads TGCAGTGCTAGAATAGGGTTGAGGACTGAAGCTTTCTTT. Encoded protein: CSARIGLRTEAFF.